This paragraph reports one T cell receptor beta chain. This clonotype was found many times. The antigen it recognizes is unknown. Per-base quality was not reported, and no clone a single base away is much larger than it. This entry belongs to a study of regulatory T cells in long-lasting Graves disease (dated by TCRdb to the early 2020s). Regarding the research as a whole: In the newly diagnosed Graves' disease group, patients had been taking antithyroid drugs for less than 3 months. The study was conducted in China and was registered as a clinical trial. A total of roughly 35 samples were covered by TCR sequencing, comprising approximately 13 persistent and around 20 newly diagnosed Graves' disease patients. Peripheral blood TCR sequencing and RNA sequencing compared persistent Graves' disease patients with newly diagnosed Graves' disease patients. Study-wide findings and limitations: Sequencing and analysis were restricted to the TCR beta chain. As a limitation, the authors acknowledged that the small sample size may reduce accuracy. Persistent Graves' disease patients showed lower TCR Shannon entropy and fewer highly expanded clones than newly diagnosed patients, suggesting clonal expansion. TRBV28, TRBJ1-2 and TRBJ2-5 were preferentially used in persistent disease, while TRBV20-1 and TRBJ2-1 were favored in newly diagnosed disease. Patients with persistent disease shared more public clonotypes (around 3,000) than newly diagnosed patients did (more than 900). Only peripheral blood was studied, because thyroid tissue, the primary lesion, was inaccessible.

The library was prepared using multiplex PCR. Sequenced on an Illumina HiSeq 4000. iRepertoire HTBI primers and Arm-PCR amplification of CDR3 regions were used to construct TCR beta libraries. Before sequencing, the PCR products went through gel purification. The original pipeline was this. Gene usage analysis of CDR3 amino acid clonotypes used the 60 to 80 TRBV and 14 TRBJ segments found across samples. COPE and FqMerger were used to merge filtered high-quality paired reads into contigs. BLAST was used to align contigs to IMGT TRBV, TRBD and TRBJ reference genes, and CDR3 was defined according to IMGT. Any clonotype with a frequency above 0.1% was counted as a highly expanded clone. Repertoire diversity was measured by Shannon entropy, and V-J evenness by the Gini coefficient. A clonotype found in more than one individual was treated as public. The public reads were quality trimmed at Q25 with fastp and then assembled into clones with MiXCR by TCRdb, keeping productive beta chains. One record per CDR3 amino acid sequence lists the most common genes and DNA. The V and J calls follow TCRdb's processing rather than the paper's. For this sample the table gives more than 300,000 distinct CDR3 sequences, of which about 17% were detected only once. 20% of the sample goes to the ten largest clones.

The sample's time point, from its label and the paper: newly diagnosed GD, antithyroid drugs for less than 3 months. For both TCR sequencing and RNA sequencing, RNA was extracted from PBMCs in TRIzol. The diagnosis of Graves' disease was made according to American Thyroid Association guidelines. Recruitment of patients was carried out at an endocrinology department in Xi'an, China. Each patient gave approximately 10 milliliters of peripheral blood, collected in an EDTA anticoagulant tube. PBMCs were isolated by Ficoll Paque Plus density gradient separation without further T cell sorting. RNA quality was checked with an Agilent 2100 Bioanalyzer and agarose gel, and concentration with a NanoDrop 2000. Inclusive of the bounding cysteine and phenylalanine, the CDR3 is 13 residues long. The sequence is cut down to CDR3 DNA, 39 bases in frame from base 1. CDR1 and CDR2, looked up from the germline V gene, are SNHLY and FYNNEI. V loses 10 bases at its end and J loses 2 bases; junction bases beyond the gene matches: 6.

The same data also went into a second study, on T cells in Graves' hyperthyroidism and ophthalmopathy. The second study also describes: Stable Graves' hyperthyroidism was defined as the absence of progression to ophthalmopathy over 18 months of follow-up. Hyperthyroidism patients were aged 18 to 65 years and newly diagnosed, with disease duration of less than 2 months. Patients with uncontrolled infections, other autoimmune diseases, pregnancy or lactation were excluded. Diagnoses were established on the basis of clinical symptoms, serum thyroxine and TRAb, thyroid ultrasound, and orbital computed tomography. The TCR CDR3 was subjected to a first round of RT-PCR using the HTBI primer set and the Qiagen OneStep RT-PCR kit. Most expanded thyroid clonotypes (frequency above 0.001) were also detected in blood, a finding suggesting that blood repertoires may reflect thyroid immune responses. Ophthalmopathy was separated from stable hyperthyroidism by a 13 V-J signature model, with 85% to 90% sensitivity and about 81% specificity obtained in cross-validation and 80%/75% obtained in testing. During validation, the model predicted progression to ophthalmopathy a median of approximately 6.5 months ahead of onset, with around 71% sensitivity and roughly 72% specificity. To identify distinguishing TCR V-J signatures, a discovery cohort of roughly 100 patients was used, comprising 40 to 45 with Graves' ophthalmopathy and around 57 with stable Graves' hyperthyroidism. Whether ophthalmopathy could be predicted prospectively was tested in an independent validation cohort made up of under 20 hyperthyroidism patients plus 17 patients who later progressed to ophthalmopathy. The approximately 98 discovery patients were randomly divided into training and test sets at a 7:3 ratio. In over five Graves' hyperthyroidism patients, the study also compared T-cell repertoires from thyroid tissue with T-cell repertoires from blood. Once sampling was done, hyperthyroidism patients were given methimazole at a starting dose of 30 mg daily, whereas ophthalmopathy patients were given high-dose intravenous methylprednisolone. Libraries were constructed in a second round of multiplex PCR, after which size selection and purification were performed. Sequencing of the libraries was done on an Illumina HiSeq2000 using paired-end 100 bp reads. Raw data were processed with SOAPnuke, discarding reads with adapters, uncalled bases, mean Phred below 15, or no exact constant-primer or identifier match. COPE v1.2.5 was used to merge the high-quality paired reads, and each unique nucleotide sequence was defined as a clonotype. MiTCR v1.1 was used to align clonotypes to the IMGT TRBV, TRBD and TRBJ reference segments. Only V-J combinations with frequency above 0.0001, covering 99% to 99.2% of repertoires, were analysed. The TCS score was defined as F50 (clonal expansion) divided by E x V (chaos), with BLOSUM62-based TCRdist calculated between CDR3 peptides within each V-J. Welch's t-statistics and random forest reduced fewer than 600 V-J features to roughly 13, which were used in a naive Bayes classifier (R e1071). Sample size was not statistically predetermined, and investigators were not blinded to group allocation. The paper reports TCR Vbeta CDR3 sequencing of approximately 140 peripheral blood samples: under 45 ophthalmopathy, fewer than 80 hyperthyroidism and around 17 progressor patients.

This sequence uses TRBV2 and TRBJ2-7; TRBD1 matches 9 bases in the middle. The source is a woman between 18 and 30 years old with Graves disease. Donor details come from another sample of the same person, matched by shared clones. The source was peripheral blood mononuclear cells (PBMCs), collected at new diagnosis, from a patient treated with antithyroid drugs. The nucleotide sequence reads TGTGCCATTCCCCGGACAGGGGCCTACGAGCAGTACTTC. Its protein reads: CAIPRTGAYEQYF.